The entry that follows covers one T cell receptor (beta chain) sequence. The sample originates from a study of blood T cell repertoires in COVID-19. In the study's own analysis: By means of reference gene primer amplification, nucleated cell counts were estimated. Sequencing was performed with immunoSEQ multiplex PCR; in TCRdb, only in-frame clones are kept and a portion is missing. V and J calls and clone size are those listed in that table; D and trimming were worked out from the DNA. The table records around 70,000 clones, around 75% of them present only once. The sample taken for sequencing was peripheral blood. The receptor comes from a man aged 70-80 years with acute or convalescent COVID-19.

The CDR3 loop is CSARGGNGYTF. The CDR3 nucleotides are TGCAGTGCTAGAGGCGGTAATGGCTACACCTTC. The chain employs TRBV20-1 and TRBJ1-2; no firm D call. The CDR3 spans 11 residues. V was clipped by 1 base and J by 6 bases, with 6 bases between them. Germline CDR1 is DFQATT and CDR2 is SNEGSKA (reference sequence).